The 2 T cell receptor beta chains below all came from one sample that was sequenced in a study of T cell clonotyping in hematopoietic cell transplantation. The assay was immunoSEQ multiplex PCR, and TCRdb's table has in-frame clones only and misses some. The sample has about 41,000 clones, approximately 80% seen once; the top ten hold approximately 5.4%. Specified time point: recipient sample about 28 days before transplant, after cytoreduction. Here the sequenced sample was peripheral blood mononuclear cells, taken before stem cell transplant. The receptors shown here come from a man aged 55 to 70 with myelodysplastic syndrome. Some clones in this sample may be carry-over from other donors' samples.

This clone was found once. The rearrangement joins TRBV6-5 to TRBJ1-4; no reliable D call. Looked up from germline, CDR1 is MNHEY and CDR2 is SVGAGI. This CDR3 contains 14 residues. Trimming removed 6 bases from V and 8 bases from J, with 16 bases in between. The CDR3 sequence: CASSSGGSGEKLFF. CDR3 sequence (DNA): TGTGCCAGCAGCTCAGGTGGTTCTGGCGAAAAACTGTTTTTT.

The chain's CDR3 is CASSLDRDLYGYTF. For the CDR3, the DNA is TGTGCCAGCAGTTTGGACAGGGACCTCTATGGCTACACCTTC. This chain connects TRBV4-2 to TRBJ1-2, with 8 bases lining up with TRBD1. V was pared by 6 bases and J by 4 bases, with 7 bases of the junction left unmatched. Germline CDR1 LGHNA, CDR2 YNFKEQ. The CDR3 totals 14 residues.